This T cell receptor beta chain was found in a study of cytomegalovirus exposure and HLA in healthy donors (dated by TCRdb to about 2017). Broadly, across the study: In an earlier analysis of 587 of the donors, 276 Gb of sequence data and about 110 million unique TCR beta sequences from about 190 million T cells were reported. An early release covering over 500 HLA-typed donors comprised approximately 290 gigabases of sequencing data and 85 million or so unique TCR sequences. Among the roughly 400 genotyped donors, about 83% belonged to the genetic ancestry cluster associated with self-reported Caucasian donors. The aim of the study was to test whether cataloging public T cell receptors could identify signatures of past pathogen exposure. The study profiled the T cell repertoires of about 640 subjects by immunosequencing and related them to cytomegalovirus serostatus. Besides the first cohort of roughly 660 subjects, a separate validation cohort made up of some 110 different subjects was used. To predict cytomegalovirus infection status, the study brought together high-throughput TCR immunosequencing, statistical association of individual TCRs with disease status, and machine learning. To study patterns of TCR occurrence, a later analysis re-analyzed previously published TCR beta repertoires from around 660 donors and added high-resolution HLA genotyping. Rather than drawing on any new phenotypic data, the later analysis identified candidate immune exposures from TCR beta sequences and the way those sequences occurred across donors. To decide whether each TCR beta V gene segment behaved as functional or pseudogenic, an earlier analysis of approximately 590 of the donors relied on high-throughput TCR beta sequencing. Donor age, sex, ethnicity and CMV serostatus were compiled alongside the repertoire data. Genome-wide SNP genotypes for about 65% of the roughly 700 donors were used in a later genetic analysis, which treated that subset as a discovery cohort. All discovery cohort repertoires had been generated using a single sequencing platform. HLA typing included class I and class II loci at four-digit resolution. Typing coverage varied by locus: about 620-630 donors for A, B, C, DRB1 and DQB1; roughly 510 for DQA1; 606 for DPA1; 450 to 480 for DPB1. Several DR-DQ haplotypes were handled as single units for association and clustering because linkage in the cohort was strong. Among some 410 genotyped donors of the cohort, an average of around 240,000 unique TCR beta nucleotide sequences were sequenced per donor, around 20% of them non-productive.

The cohort was made up of hundreds of healthy bone marrow donors. At the time of sampling, all cohort members were nominally healthy, though unrecorded immune exposures were likely present. The donor tested CMV seronegative, placing the donor among the 350 or so seronegative members of the cohort. A peripheral blood sample was collected from each donor, and TCR beta sequencing was performed on peripheral blood mononuclear cells. The Qiagen DNeasy Blood Extraction Kit was used to extract genomic DNA from the blood cell samples. Libraries came from the immunoSEQ multiplex PCR assay. A mixture of 60 forward primers for TCR Vbeta segments and 13 reverse primers for TCR Jbeta segments was used in the multiplex PCR. The CDR3 region of rearranged TCR beta genes was amplified from genomic DNA by a multiplex PCR assay. The Illumina HiSeq System was used to sequence the amplified TCR beta libraries as 87-base-pair reads. The authors' analysis ran thus. A later analysis tallied tens of millions of unique TCR beta chains across the approximately 670 repertoires, and some 10 million of those chains were shared by two or more donors. Raw reads were error-corrected and collapsed into unique sequences with a nearest-neighbor algorithm that merged closely related sequences to remove PCR and sequencing errors. To assign V, D and J gene segments, CDR3 sequences were aligned to IMGT reference sequences. For a sequence to be retained, a match of at least six nucleotides was required to both a V gene segment and a J gene segment. A rearrangement counted as productive if the CDR3 had no stop codons and remained in frame with V and J, and every other rearrangement counted as non-productive. CDR3 was defined according to IMGT convention as the region running from the second conserved V-encoded cysteine to the conserved J-encoded phenylalanine. In an earlier analysis of around 540 of the donors, sequences lacking an unambiguous match to a single V gene segment were excluded. In an earlier analysis of about 590 of the donors, a V segment was called functional when productive rearrangements were above 56.7%, and segregating when the standard deviation between donors exceeded 5%. A statistical classification framework was built for diagnosing cytomegalovirus status from the catalog of TCR beta chain sequences. In a later analysis, TCR nucleotide sequences were compared against IMGT/GENE-DB human TR gene sequences so that V and J genes could be assigned. The TCRdist pipeline was used in a later analysis to assign CDR3 sequences and most-parsimonious VDJ recombination scenarios. In a later analysis, each TCR beta chain was defined by its CDR3 amino acid sequence together with its V-gene family, and reads without a unique V-gene family were excluded. A later analysis removed 450 to 600 highly shared, low-generation-probability nucleotide sequences to deal with suspected cross-contamination and a sequencing artifact. In a later analysis, a clonal expansion index for each public chain was calculated from normalized within-repertoire ranks of inferred template counts. In a later analysis, generation probabilities were computed using a VDJ recombination model fitted to out-of-frame rearrangements, and the results were checked against IGoR. A later analysis scored TCR-TCR, TCR-HLA and TCR-CMV co-occurrence with hypergeometric tests, applying a repertoire-size bias correction to TCR pairs. A later analysis estimated false discovery rates by permuting HLA or CMV assignments 20 times. In a later analysis, co-occurring TCRs were grouped using DBSCAN, and TCRdist sequence similarity was added for clustering within HLA-allele-positive subsets. Repertoires with fewer than 30,000 or more than 120,000 public chains, plus five repertoires with anomalous nucleotide sharing, were excluded from co-occurrence clustering. Drawn from immuneACCESS, this table holds only the in-frame rearrangements with V and J called that TCRdb kept. Clones are partly lost; checked studies trace under half to an unresolved V gene and leave the rest unexplained. That table furnishes V, J and clone size, whereas the DNA furnished D and trimming. This sample is represented by under 150,000 clones; roughly three quarters of them were singletons. The ten most abundant clones make up more than 4% of the sample.

Paper-wide results and their limitations: A cluster of highly shared sequence variants was judged likely to be a technical artifact of the sequencing pipeline. Because the 87-base-pair reads could not distinguish some IMGT-functional V segments, including TRBV6-2 and TRBV6-3, those segments were excluded. A further reported finding was that TCR beta sequences accurately predicted the HLA-A and HLA-B alleles for most subjects in the first cohort. The authors suggested that the approach could potentially be extended to other disease states and immunological phenotypes. In vitro tests confirmed that a few of the cytomegalovirus-associated TCR beta chains recognize cytomegalovirus antigens. Because some donors lacked HLA typing at each locus, the association tests relied only on the typed subset. Cytomegalovirus status was reported to be diagnosed by the classifier with high specificity and sensitivity in both the original and validation cohorts. A later analysis found that HLA-associated TCR beta chains were more clonally expanded and had lower generation probabilities than equally common non-associated chains. Sequencing depth was assumed to be roughly uniform across donors in the presence/absence analyses, though that assumption may not hold. Approximately 18 rarely observed V segments, including chromosome 9 orphons, were excluded from the earlier analysis of a few hundred of the donors because counts were too low. In this cohort, only TCR beta chains were sequenced, and detectable features were limited by the absence of alpha or paired-chain data. CMV serostatus was the only immune exposure information available for the cohort. The study listed 150 to 200 TCR beta chains as associated with cytomegalovirus. Linkage disequilibrium might explain the correlated functional status among segregating V segments, but an unknown experimental factor could not be excluded. According to a later analysis, parvovirus B19, influenza, CMV and Epstein-Barr virus appeared linked to several top co-occurrence clusters. In a later genetic analysis, fewer N-insertions in productive TCRs were reported among donors in an Asian-associated ancestry cluster than the roughly 670-donor mean. An earlier analysis of 587 of the donors showed that most TCR beta V segments appeared in productive rearrangements either about 90% or about 30% of the time, which broadly matched IMGT annotations. According to a later analysis, TCR association rates differed among HLA loci, with DRB1 alleles showing the most associated TCRs and HLA-C alleles showing the fewest. V-gene and J-gene trimming of TCR beta chains was associated with a missense DCLRE1C variant in a later genetic analysis, and the association was replicated in an independent cohort. Across donors, most TCR sequences were observed very rarely, whereas some public TCRs were present in many individuals. When HLA alleles, especially DR and DQ, strongly co-occurred, TCR associations were difficult to assign to individual alleles. A later analysis found that most CMV-associated TCR beta chains appeared HLA-restricted, with HLA associations seemingly driven largely by CMV exposure. At a false discovery rate of 0.05, a later analysis linked around 15,000 TCR beta sequences to specific HLA alleles.

From cysteine to phenylalanine, the CDR3 is 16 amino acids long. Only CDR3 DNA is held: 48 bases, read in frame from base 1. V loses 2 bases, J loses 1 base, and the germline ends lie 15 bases apart. Looking up the germline V gene yields CDR1 SGDLS and CDR2 YYNGEE. Turning to this clone: The clone's antigen remains unknown. No qualities accompany the bases; no much larger clone lies one base away.

In this chain, TRBV9 is recombined with TRBJ1-1; the D segment could be TRBD1, given 6 matching bases. Sequenced input: PBMCs. The receptor was derived from a man aged 55 to 70 in good health and CMV-seronegative. CDR3 loop: CASSVDPGQGNTEAFF. DNA sequence: TGTGCCAGCAGCGTTGACCCGGGACAAGGGAACACTGAAGCTTTCTTT.